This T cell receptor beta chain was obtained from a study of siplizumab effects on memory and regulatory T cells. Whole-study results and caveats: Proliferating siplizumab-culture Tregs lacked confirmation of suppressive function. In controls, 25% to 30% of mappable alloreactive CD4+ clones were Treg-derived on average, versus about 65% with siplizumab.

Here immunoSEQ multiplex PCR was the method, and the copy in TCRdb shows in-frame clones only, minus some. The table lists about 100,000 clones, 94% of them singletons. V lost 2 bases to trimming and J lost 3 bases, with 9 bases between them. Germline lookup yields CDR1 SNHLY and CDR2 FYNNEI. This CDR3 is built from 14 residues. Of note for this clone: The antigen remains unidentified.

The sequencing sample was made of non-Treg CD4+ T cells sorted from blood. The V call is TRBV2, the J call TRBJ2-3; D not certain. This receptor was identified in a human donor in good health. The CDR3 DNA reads TGTGCCAGCAGTGAAAGCCTCAAGACAGATACGCAGTATTTT. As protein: CASSESLKTDTQYF.